This T cell receptor (beta chain) was retrieved from a study of tumor and adjacent non-tumor tissue in lung cancer. No cell sorting was done before RNA was extracted from the tissue. The normal lung tissue was taken more than 3 cm from the tumor edge. Newly diagnosed lung cancer patients had thoracic surgery in China, August–November 2014, without prior chemotherapy. To note about this clonotype: Its specificity is not known. Since no conserved phenylalanine or tryptophan closes the CDR3, a read error is the likely cause.

Study-wide findings and caveats: Compared with tumor, normal lung showed significantly lower TCR diversity. Tumor repertoires had a smaller top 100 clone share than normal lung. Patients with more diverse tumor TCRs had worse survival.

This CDR3 has 14 residues. Three rounds of nested PCR, following a modified ARM-PCR protocol, produced the TCRbeta library. TCRdb re-called the multiplex PCR reads through MiXCR, storing one row per CDR3 protein. The profile shows 90,000 to 110,000 distinct CDR3 sequences, under 65% of them singletons. The gene calls are TRBV12-3 or TRBV12-4 and TRBJ2-5; 7 bases are a match to TRBD1. The sample consisted of distant non-tumor lung tissue. The receptor was isolated from a man aged 60-69 years with non-small cell lung cancer. The CDR3: CASSLRQGEETQYS. The CDR3 DNA reads TGTGCCAGCAGTTTGCGGCAGGGGGAAGAGACACAGTACTCC.